This T cell receptor (beta chain) was profiled in a study of technical replicates of blood from several donors. Libraries were prepared by immunoSEQ multiplex PCR; TCRdb keeps only in-frame clonotypes and omits some of them. The profile shows 15,000 to 20,000 clones, over 75% of them singletons. Germline V gene lookup returns CDR1 MNHEY and CDR2 SMNVEV (reference sequence). The ends lost 0 bases at V and 6 bases at J; junction bases unmatched: 7. CDR3 length: 16 amino acids. This clone was observed a single time. Material: PBMCs. This TCR was recovered from a human donor in good health. This chain links TRBV27 with TRBJ2-3, with 9 bases identical to TRBD2. Here the CDR3 reads CASSLSWLAGSDTQYF. The CDR3, as DNA: TGTGCCAGCAGTTTATCATGGCTAGCGGGATCGGATACGCAGTATTTT.